A single sample gave rise to the 17 T cell receptor beta chains below, sequenced in a study of early T cells in non-severe SARS-CoV-2 infection. TCRdb independently ran MiXCR on the 5' RACE reads; one entry per CDR3 protein. The table lists roughly 58,000 distinct CDR3 sequences, under 14% of them singletons. Sequencing was carried out using whole blood. These receptors were obtained from an adult who was a healthcare worker with PCR-confirmed SARS-CoV-2 infection or an uninfected control (not recorded which).

This clonotype appeared many times. The rearrangement uses TRBV10-1 and TRBJ2-1; 11 positions match TRBD2. V gave up 6 bases and J gave up 5 bases; unmatched junction bases: 12. This CDR3 comprises 17 residues. The germline V gene encodes CDR1 WNHNN and CDR2 SYGVQD (reference sequence). CDR3 residues: CASSDRTLAGGHNEQFF. The DNA of the CDR3 is TGCGCCAGCAGCGACAGAACTCTAGCGGGGGGTCACAATGAGCAGTTCTTC.

This chain connects TRBV5-4 to TRBJ2-1; 8 nucleotides agree with TRBD2. V shed 0 bases and J 6 bases; nucleotides not matched to a gene: 8. Germline lookup yields CDR1 SGHNT and CDR2 YYREEE (reference sequence). There are 16 residues in the CDR3. The CDR3 sequence: CASSLDGRVNSNEQFF. The CDR3 coding sequence is TGTGCCAGCAGCTTGGACGGGAGGGTCAATTCCAATGAGCAGTTCTTC.

This clonotype was seen many times. The J gene is TRBJ1-1, the V gene TRBV27; TRBD1 matches 7 bases. This CDR3 spans 11 amino acids. The trim removed 5 bases at V and 6 bases at J, leaving 0 bases unmatched. Germline CDR1 MNHEY, CDR2 SMNVEV (reference sequence). The CDR3 nucleotides read TGTGCCAGCAGTACAGGGGCTGAAGCTTTCTTT. It translates to CASSTGAEAFF.

This clonotype appeared many times. The chain carries TRBV29-1 and TRBJ2-7, with D maybe TRBD2 (6 bases). The CDR3 runs to 12 residues. Between the trimmed V and J ends, which lost 7 bases and 7 bases, there was a span of 17 bases. Germline V gene lookup returns CDR1 SQVTM and CDR2 ANQGSEA. The chain's CDR3 is CSEMSPSGEQYF. As DNA, the CDR3 is TGCAGCGAGATGTCCCCGAGCGGGGAGCAGTACTTC.

The rearrangement uses TRBV7-9 and TRBJ1-1, with D possibly TRBD1 on 6 matching bases. Per germline, CDR1 SEHNR and CDR2 FQNEAQ (reference sequence). The CDR3 runs to 15 residues. Deletions cut 1 base from V and 0 bases from J, with 9 bases between. CDR3 nucleotides: TGTGCCAGCAGCTTAGAGGGACACTTGAACACTGAAGCTTTCTTT. Translation: CASSLEGHLNTEAFF. Variable domain in full (rest from reference TRBV7-9 and TRBJ1-1): DTGVSQNPRHKITKRGQNVTFRCDPISEHNRLYWYRQTLGQGPEFLTYFQNEAQLEKSRLLSDRFSAERPKGSFSTLEIQRTEQGDSAMYLCASSLEGHLNTEAFFGQGTRLTVV.

There are many counts of this clonotype. This rearrangement joins TRBV6-5 to TRBJ2-6; 7 bases fit TRBD1. The V gene's germline CDR1 is MNHEY and CDR2 SVGAGI. V dropped 4 bases and J dropped 0; count of bases not matched to a gene: 6. The CDR3 runs to 17 residues. CDR3 protein: CASSLTGFSSGANVLTF. In DNA form, the CDR3 reads TGTGCCAGCAGTTTGACAGGGTTCTCCTCTGGGGCCAACGTCCTGACTTTC.

The gene calls are TRBV11-1 and TRBJ2-7; TRBD1 matches 8 bases. Trimming at V came to 5 bases and at J to 3 bases, leaving 6 bases not matched to a gene. Germline CDR1 and CDR2: SGHAT and FQDESV (reference sequence). The CDR3 is made up of 14 amino acids. The CDR3 nucleotides read TGTGCCAGCAGCCCGGGACAGGCCGACTACGAGCAGTACTTC. Residues: CASSPGQADYEQYF.

Many counts were recorded for this clonotype. CDR3 coding DNA: TGTGCCAGCAGTTTATTTTCGGGTTCACCCCTCCACTTT. This sequence encodes CASSLFSGSPLHF. The gene calls are TRBV12-3 or TRBV12-4 and TRBJ1-6, with no clear D. V lost 2 bases and J lost 9, with 8 bases in between. The CDR3 loop spans 13 amino acids.

With respect to this clonotype: A clone one base away is much larger, so this may be a read error. The V and J genes are TRBV9 and TRBJ2-5; D call uncertain. This CDR3 region has 14 residues. Germline V gives CDR1 SGDLS, CDR2 YYNGEE. For the CDR3, the DNA is TGTGCCGGCAGCGTACAGTTGGAACAAGAGACCCAGTACTTC. It yields the protein CAGSVQLEQETQYF. Drawing the rest from reference TRBV9 and TRBJ2-5, the complete variable domain is DSGVTQTPKHLITATGQRVTLRCSPRSGDLSVYWYQQSLDQGLQFLIQYYNGEERAKGNILERFSAQQFPDLHSELNLSSLELGDSALYFCAGSVQLEQETQYFGPGTRLLVL.

This chain joins TRBV29-1 and TRBJ1-2; 8 nucleotides agree with TRBD1. The junction had 8 bases not matched to a gene; V was cut back by 7 bases and J by 4 bases. Germline assignment: CDR1 SQVTM and CDR2 ANQGSEA. CDR3 length: 13 residues. The CDR3 region is CSGVTGTGYGYTF. As DNA, the CDR3 is TGCAGCGGGGTGACCGGGACAGGCTATGGCTACACCTTC.

This clonotype was counted at least ten times. In nucleotides, the CDR3 is TGCGCCAGCAGCTTCCAGACAGGGAACTACGAGCAGTACTTC. This codes for CASSFQTGNYEQYF. The genes are TRBV5-1 and TRBJ2-7; 7 bases fit TRBD1. Germline V CDR1 and CDR2: SGHRS, YFSETQ. The CDR3 contains 14 residues. V lost 2 bases to trimming and J lost 3 bases; unmatched junction nucleotides: 5. Full variable domain (missing parts from reference TRBV5-1 and TRBJ2-7): KAGVTQTPRYLIKTRGQQVTLSCSPISGHRSVSWYQQTPGQGLQFLFEYFSETQRNKGNFPGRFSGRQFSNSRSEMNVSTLELGDSALYLCASSFQTGNYEQYFGPGTRLTVT.

This clonotype came up many times. V gene TRBV7-9 combines with J gene TRBJ2-4; D possibly corresponds to TRBD1 (6 bases). Per the germline V gene, CDR1 is SEHNR and CDR2 is FQNEAQ (reference sequence). The ends were cut back, 1 base at V and 6 bases at J, with 13 bases in the middle. This CDR3 has 15 residues. CDR3 region: CASSLVTGIGNIQYF. CDR3 coding DNA: TGTGCCAGCAGCTTAGTAACAGGGATCGGAAACATTCAGTACTTC.

This clonotype appeared many times. The V and J genes are TRBV9 and TRBJ2-2; D perhaps matches TRBD2 (5 bases). The CDR3 length is 18 residues. Trimming took off 0 bases at V and 1 base at J, with 16 bases between the two ends. Germline V lookup: CDR1 SGDLS, CDR2 YYNGEE. This CDR3 is CASSVGPLSRENTGELFF. In DNA, the CDR3 is TGTGCCAGCAGCGTAGGCCCCCTGAGTCGGGAGAACACCGGGGAGCTGTTTTTT.

Regarding this clonotype: Since a much larger clone is just one base distant, this may be a read error. The chain links TRBV2 to TRBJ1-6, with TRBD1 as a possible D gene (6 bases). The CDR3 length is 15 residues. Germline CDR1 reads SNHLY; CDR2 reads FYNNEI. In nucleotides, the CDR3 is TGTGTCAGCGTGAAGAGGGGGGCAGACGGATCACCCCTCCACTTT. Translated, it gives CVSVKRGADGSPLHF.

This clonotype was picked up one time. CDR3: CASSTSGKGGDTQYF. The CDR3 DNA sequence: TGCGCCAGCAGTACGAGCGGGAAGGGTGGAGATACGCAGTATTTT. V is TRBV10-1 and J is TRBJ2-3; TRBD2 aligns across 7 bases. V was pared by 5 bases and J by 5 bases, with 10 bases of the junction left unmatched. Germline CDR1 and CDR2: WNHNN and SYGVQD (reference sequence). The CDR3 covers 15 residues.

This clonotype has a handful of counts. The chain carries TRBV7-8 and TRBJ1-6; D ambiguous. The CDR3 is 13 residues long. CDR1 and CDR2 (germline): SGHVS, FQNEAQ. Trimming cost V 5 bases and J 9 bases, with 11 bases left between them. CDR3 residues: CASSLYPPSPLHF. Here the CDR3 DNA reads TGTGCCAGCAGCCTGTATCCCCCTTCACCCCTCCACTTT. Variable domain in full (rest from reference TRBV7-8 and TRBJ1-6): GAGVSQSPRYKVAKRGQDVALRCDPISGHVSLFWYQQALGQGPEFLTYFQNEAQLDKSGLPSDRFFAERPEGSVSTLKIQRTQQEDSAVYLCASSLYPPSPLHFGNGTRLTVT.

This clonotype was observed many times. This chain joins TRBV7-9 and TRBJ2-7; D may match TRBD1 or TRBD2 (5 bases each). CDR3 length: 14 residues. Trimming removed 4 bases from V and 7 bases from J, with 17 bases in between. Germline V lookup: CDR1 SEHNR, CDR2 FQNEAQ (reference sequence). CDR3 loop: CASSSPRGLYEQYF. CDR3 DNA: TGTGCCAGCAGCTCTCCACGGGGCCTTTATGAGCAGTACTTC.